What follows describes a single T cell receptor beta chain. This sample was included in a study of preoperative IRX-2 immunotherapy in early breast cancer. The treatment is: preoperative locoregional IRX-2 cytokine immunotherapy. Sequenced by immunoSEQ multiplex PCR; TCRdb stores in-frame clones only, minus some. Among tens of thousands of clones listed, around 95% were seen once. Germline V gene data show CDR1 as LNHDA and CDR2 as SQIVND (reference sequence). Trimming removed 6 bases from V and 4 bases from J, with 15 bases in between. The CDR3 contains 14 residues. The sequence was obtained from a human donor with breast cancer. The chain combines TRBV19 with TRBJ1-1; D gene unclear. The specimen was tumor tissue, collected after IRX-2 immunotherapy. CDR3 nucleotides: TGTGCCAGTAGAGTGGGTGTAGGCGTCACTGAAGCTTTCTTT. Amino acid sequence: CASRVGVGVTEAFF.